The TCR beta chain under discussion was sequenced for a study of identical twins. TCRdb independently ran MiXCR on the 5' RACE reads; one entry per CDR3 protein. The data show 600,000 to 700,000 distinct CDR3 sequences, roughly 20% seen once. CDR3 length: 14 residues. Trimming removed 10 bases from V and 7 bases from J, with 22 bases in between. In germline, CDR1 is MNHNS, CDR2 SASEGT. The same data also contributed to another study, on T cells expressing NK-cell markers.

The source of this sequence is a young woman in good health. The sample consisted of PBMCs. The rearrangement links TRBV6-1 to TRBJ2-5; perhaps D is TRBD1 or TRBD2 (5 bases each). The CDR3 loop is CATGENRGSRTQYF. CDR3 nucleotides: TGTGCCACCGGAGAAAACCGGGGCTCGAGGACCCAGTACTTC.